One and the same sample provided the 23 T cell receptor beta chains below, sequenced in a study of CD8 T cells in Susac syndrome. Reverse transcription of roughly 0.45 to 1 ug RNA used random hexamers. Using its own MiXCR run on the immunoSEQ multiplex PCR reads, TCRdb lists one record per CDR3 protein. The repertoire holds 130,000 to 150,000 distinct CDR3 sequences, with approximately 95% as singletons. Sequencing used CD8+ T cells from PBMCs. These receptors originate from a human donor in good health.

The rearrangement joins TRBV4-3 to TRBJ1-1; TRBD1 agrees at 8 bases. Germline CDR1 LGHNA, CDR2 YSLEER. This CDR3 has 16 residues. V shed 1 base and J 5 bases; nucleotides not matched to a gene: 9. For the CDR3, the DNA is TGCGCCAGCAGCCAAGTGGCAGGGGGCGTAGGGACTGAAGCTTTCTTT. It is translated as CASSQVAGGVGTEAFF.

This chain connects TRBV29-1 to TRBJ2-1; D is undetermined. This CDR3 comprises 13 residues. V was shortened by 7 bases and J by 4 bases, with 14 bases between the two germline ends. The germline gives CDR1 SQVTM, CDR2 ANQGSEA. CDR3 sequence (DNA): TGCAGCGCCCTCCCCGGGCCGTACAATGAGCAGTTCTTC. It translates to CSALPGPYNEQFF.

The CDR3 nucleotides are TGTGCCAGCAGCTTTGGGGCGGGAGGGCTTAGTTCCTACGAGCAGTACTTC. This encodes CASSFGAGGLSSYEQYF. The rearrangement joins TRBV5-4 to TRBJ2-7; TRBD2 matches 9 bases. V shed 2 bases and J 1 base; nucleotides not matched to a gene: 10. Germline CDR1 reads SGHNT; CDR2 reads YYREEE (reference sequence). The CDR3 has 17 residues.

The CDR3 DNA sequence: TGTGCCAGCAGCATCGGGACTAGCGGGAGTAATGAGCAGTTCTTC. Protein: CASSIGTSGSNEQFF. The chain uses TRBV7-6 and TRBJ2-1, with 14 bases that match TRBD2. Germline loops: CDR1 SGHVS, CDR2 FNYEAQ. Trimming at V came to 5 bases and at J to 7 bases, leaving 4 bases not matched to a gene. The CDR3 is 15 residues long. The whole variable domain, remainder taken from reference TRBV7-6 and TRBJ2-1, is GAGVSQSPRYKVTKRGQDVALRCDPISGHVSLYWYRQALGQGPEFLTYFNYEAQQDKSGLPNDRFSAERPEGSISTLTIQRTEQRDSAMYRCASSIGTSGSNEQFFGPGTRLTVL.

CDR3 region: CASSTSGLIPHNEQFF. The CDR3 DNA reads as TGTGCCAGCAGCACATCGGGACTCATTCCCCACAATGAGCAGTTCTTC. The chain recombines TRBV9 with TRBJ2-1; tentative D call: TRBD2 (6 bases). The CDR3 runs 16 residues. The germline V gene encodes CDR1 SGDLS and CDR2 YYNGEE. Trimming took 4 bases from V and 5 from J, leaving 19 bases between them.

The rearrangement uses TRBV30 and TRBJ2-5; no clear D gene. The CDR3 loop spans 13 amino acids. Germline lookup yields CDR1 GTSNPN and CDR2 SVGIG (reference sequence). V was cut by 3 bases and J by 5 bases, with 13 bases left in between. CDR3 coding DNA: TGTGCCTGGAGGGAAAAGTTACATGAGACCCAGTACTTC. Protein sequence: CAWREKLHETQYF.

This chain links TRBV4-3 with TRBJ2-2; D unclear. The germline gives CDR1 LGHNA, CDR2 YSLEER. There are 14 residues in the CDR3. V was trimmed by 1 base and J by 4 bases, leaving 7 bases between them. The CDR3 loop is CASSQGASTGELFF. CDR3 nucleotides: TGCGCCAGCAGCCAAGGGGCGAGCACCGGGGAGCTGTTTTTT.

The CDR3 loop reads CAAGWGSNQPQHF. CDR3 DNA sequence: TGTGCCGCCGGGTGGGGCAGCAATCAGCCCCAGCATTTT. The V gene is TRBV27, the J gene TRBJ1-5, with TRBD1 as a possible D gene (5 bases). V lost 11 bases and J lost 1, with 12 bases in between. The CDR3 totals 13 residues. Germline V gene data show CDR1 as MNHEY and CDR2 as SMNVEV (reference sequence).

The V call is TRBV28, the J call TRBJ2-1; D uncertain. This CDR3 comprises 11 residues. Per germline, CDR1 MDHEN and CDR2 SYDVKM. V was trimmed by 4 bases and J by 12 bases, leaving 10 bases between them. The CDR3 coding sequence is TGTGCCAGCAGTTCCTCGGGTTGGCAGTTCTTC. Residues: CASSSSGWQFF.

V is TRBV30 and J is TRBJ2-7, with 11 bases fitting TRBD1. V shed 1 base and J 3 bases; nucleotides not matched to a gene: 2. The CDR3 runs to 14 residues. CDR1 is GTSNPN and CDR2 is SVGIG in the germline V gene (reference sequence). Written as DNA, the CDR3 is TGTGCCTGGAGTGGAGGGACAGGGGGCTACGAGCAGTACTTC. Translating it yields CAWSGGTGGYEQYF.

The chain is built from TRBV14 and TRBJ2-7, with D hard to call. Germline CDR1 reads SGHDN; CDR2 reads FVKESK. With 0 bases removed from V and 7 bases from J, the gap between germline ends came to 10 bases. The CDR3 length is 13 residues. The CDR3, as DNA: TGTGCCAGCAGCCAAGACTCAATGTGGGAGCAGTACTTC. Translated: CASSQDSMWEQYF.

The rearrangement uses TRBV9 and TRBJ2-6; D is unresolved. Germline V gives CDR1 SGDLS, CDR2 YYNGEE. CDR3 length: 13 amino acids. V was shortened by 4 bases and J by 2 bases, with 4 bases between the two germline ends. The chain's CDR3 is CASSTAGANVLTF. CDR3 sequence (DNA): TGTGCCAGCAGCACGGCTGGGGCCAACGTCCTGACTTTC.

This clonotype was counted once. This chain links TRBV4-3 with TRBJ2-7, with TRBD2 identical over 9 bases. The CDR3 is made up of 15 amino acids. J lost 0 bases, V lost 2 bases, and 2 bases had no gene match. Germline lookup yields CDR1 LGHNA and CDR2 YSLEER. The CDR3 loop reads CASSQLAGPSYEQYF. The DNA for the CDR3 is TGCGCCAGCAGCCAACTAGCGGGACCCTCCTACGAGCAGTACTTC.

This chain joins TRBV14 and TRBJ2-7; 9 nucleotides line up with TRBD2. The junction had 16 bases not matched to a gene; V was cut back by 5 bases and J by 2 bases. The CDR3 runs 18 residues. Germline values: CDR1 SGHDN, CDR2 FVKESK. Written as DNA, the CDR3 is TGTGCCAGCAGCTCACGGACTAGCGCGACCCGATCTACCTACGAGCAGTACTTC. Its protein product is CASSSRTSATRSTYEQYF.

The chain uses TRBV27 and TRBJ2-3, with 7 bases lining up with TRBD1. This CDR3 contains 15 residues. After removal of 5 bases from V and 2 bases from J, the junction contained 7 bases not matched to a gene. In germline, CDR1 is MNHEY, CDR2 SMNVEV (reference sequence). The CDR3 coding sequence is TGTGCCAGCAGTCCCAGGGGGATCCCCACAGATACGCAGTATTTT. This codes for CASSPRGIPTDTQYF.

The chain is built from TRBV20-1 and TRBJ1-2; 12 bases map to TRBD1. V shed 5 bases, J shed 3 bases, and the junction held 7 bases outside the gene matches. The germline CDR1 and CDR2 sequences are DFQATT and SNEGSKA (reference sequence). This CDR3 comprises 15 residues. This CDR3 reads CSAFGTGGAHYGYTF. As DNA, the CDR3 is TGCAGTGCTTTTGGGACAGGGGGCGCCCACTATGGCTACACCTTC.

The CDR3 DNA follows: TGTGCCAGCAGCTTAGATCTCGCGGTCGGGGAGCTGTTTTTT. This codes for CASSLDLAVGELFF. The chain combines TRBV7-8 with TRBJ2-2, with no clear D. Per germline, CDR1 SGHVS and CDR2 FQNEAQ. Between the trimmed V and J ends, which lost 1 base and 7 bases, there was a span of 10 bases. This CDR3 comprises 14 residues.

The V and J genes are TRBV2 and TRBJ2-1, with D perhaps matching TRBD2 (6 bases). The germline CDR1 and CDR2 sequences are SNHLY and FYNNEI. This CDR3 has 13 residues. This CDR3 reads CAIRGGLDNEQFF. The DNA of the CDR3 is TGTGCGATAAGAGGAGGGTTAGACAATGAGCAGTTCTTC.

The rearrangement links TRBV29-1 to TRBJ2-1; D uncertain. Between the trimmed V and J ends, which lost 1 base and 7 bases, there was a span of 17 bases. The CDR3 has 15 amino acids. Per the germline V gene, CDR1 is SQVTM and CDR2 is ANQGSEA. The CDR3 region has the DNA TGCAGCGTTGAAGGTGTGGTCGCGTTGTTTAATGAGCAGTTCTTC. It is translated as CSVEGVVALFNEQFF.

The genes are TRBV29-1 and TRBJ1-2; D gene unclear. The ends were cut back, 1 base at V and 4 bases at J, with 7 bases in the middle. CDR3 length: 12 amino acids. CDR1 is SQVTM, CDR2 ANQGSEA, per germline. CDR3 amino acids: CSVEGGGYGYTF. The CDR3 bases are TGCAGCGTTGAAGGGGGAGGCTATGGCTACACCTTC. Using reference TRBV29-1 and TRBJ1-2 for the parts outside the CDR3, the full variable domain is SAVISQKPSRDICQRGTSLTIQCQVDSQVTMMFWYRQQPGQSLTLIATANQGSEATYESGFVIDKFPISRPNLTFSTLTVSNMSPEDSSIYLCSVEGGGYGYTFGSGTRLTVV.

The chain links TRBV7-9 to TRBJ2-1, with D possibly TRBD1 on 5 matching bases. The V end was cut by 4 bases, the J end by 3 bases, with 13 bases between. CDR3 length: 15 residues. Germline lookup yields CDR1 SEHNR and CDR2 FQNEAQ (reference sequence). The CDR3 here is CASSSTAYFYNEQFF. The CDR3 nucleotides read TGTGCCAGCAGCTCGACAGCTTACTTCTACAATGAGCAGTTCTTC. The variable domain in full, completed from reference TRBV7-9 and TRBJ2-1, reads DTGVSQNPRHKITKRGQNVTFRCDPISEHNRLYWYRQTLGQGPEFLTYFQNEAQLEKSRLLSDRFSAERPKGSFSTLEIQRTEQGDSAMYLCASSSTAYFYNEQFFGPGTRLTVL.

The chain uses TRBV29-1 and TRBJ2-7; D remains ambiguous. Per the germline V gene, CDR1 is SQVTM and CDR2 is ANQGSEA. V lost 4 bases to trimming and J lost 6 bases, with 7 bases between them. This CDR3 region has 10 residues. The CDR3: CSVAGREQYF. Here the CDR3 DNA reads TGCAGCGTTGCGGGCCGCGAGCAGTACTTC.

This chain links TRBV3-1 with TRBJ1-4; possibly TRBD1 for D (6 bases). V lost 6 bases to trimming and J lost 8 bases, with 16 bases between them. The CDR3 totals 14 residues. Germline V gene data show CDR1 as LGHDT and CDR2 as YNNKEL (reference sequence). The CDR3 spells CASSRDRLSEKLFF. The CDR3, as DNA: TGTGCCAGCAGTCGTGACAGGCTCTCGGAAAAACTGTTTTTT.